This TCR beta chain comes out of a study of T cells in Graves' hyperthyroidism and ophthalmopathy. General study results and limits: A model of 13 V-J features distinguished ophthalmopathy from stable hyperthyroidism.

The ends were cut back, 5 bases at V and 8 bases at J, with 14 bases in the middle. The germline gives CDR1 KGHDR, CDR2 SFDVKD. This CDR3 has 13 residues. Hyperthyroidism in the patients, aged 18 to 65, was newly diagnosed and under 2 months in duration. Researchers barred patients who had uncontrolled infection, other autoimmune disease, pregnancy or lactation. Clinical symptoms, serum thyroxine and TRAb, thyroid ultrasound and orbital computed tomography together formed the diagnostic basis. A remark on this clonotype: Its matching antigen is unknown.

TCR beta CDR3 regions were amplified from RNA transcripts. The TCR CDR3 first-round RT-PCR relied on the HTBI primer set. One entry per CDR3 protein, called by TCRdb with MiXCR from the multiplex PCR reads. The table records about 49,000 distinct CDR3 sequences, about 53% of them present only once. The TCR was taken from a man aged 18-30 years with Graves' hyperthyroidism. Sequences were obtained from peripheral blood or thyroid tissue (not recorded which). This sequence joins TRBV24-1 and TRBJ1-2; D uncertain. Written as DNA, the CDR3 is TGTGCCACCAGTGGTGTCGGAGGTGGGGGCTACACCTTC. This encodes CATSGVGGGGYTF.